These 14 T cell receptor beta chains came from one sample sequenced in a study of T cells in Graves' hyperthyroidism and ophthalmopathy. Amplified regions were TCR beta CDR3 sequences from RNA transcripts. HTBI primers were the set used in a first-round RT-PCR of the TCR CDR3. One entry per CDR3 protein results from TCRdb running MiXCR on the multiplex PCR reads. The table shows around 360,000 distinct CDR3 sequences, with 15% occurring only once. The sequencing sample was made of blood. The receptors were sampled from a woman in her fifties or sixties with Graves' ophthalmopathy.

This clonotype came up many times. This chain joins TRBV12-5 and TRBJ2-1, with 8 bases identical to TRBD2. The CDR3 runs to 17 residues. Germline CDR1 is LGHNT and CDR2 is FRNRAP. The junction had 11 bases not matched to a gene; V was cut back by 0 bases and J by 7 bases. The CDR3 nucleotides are TGTGCTAGTGGTTTGGTCCTGGGACTAGGGGTTCGTAATGAGCAGTTCTTC. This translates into CASGLVLGLGVRNEQFF.

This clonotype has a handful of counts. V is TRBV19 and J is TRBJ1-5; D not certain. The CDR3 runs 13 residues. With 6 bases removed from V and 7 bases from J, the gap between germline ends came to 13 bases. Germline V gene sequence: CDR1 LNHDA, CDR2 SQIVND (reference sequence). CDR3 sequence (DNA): TGTGCCAGTAGCCCGGATGGGGTGCAGCCCCAGCATTTT. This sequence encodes CASSPDGVQPQHF. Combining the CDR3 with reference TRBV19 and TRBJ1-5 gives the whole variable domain DGGITQSPKYLFRKEGQNVTLSCEQNLNHDAMYWYRQDPGQGLRLIYYSQIVNDFQKGDIAEGYSVSREKKESFPLTVTSAQKNPTAFYLCASSPDGVQPQHFGDGTRLSIL.

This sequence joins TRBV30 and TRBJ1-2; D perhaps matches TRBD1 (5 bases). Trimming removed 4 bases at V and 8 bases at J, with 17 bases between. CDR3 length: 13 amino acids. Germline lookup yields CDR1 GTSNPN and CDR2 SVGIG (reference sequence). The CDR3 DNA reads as TGTGCCTGGAAAAAGGGCGGGGGTATGGGCTACACCTTC. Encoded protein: CAWKKGGGMGYTF.

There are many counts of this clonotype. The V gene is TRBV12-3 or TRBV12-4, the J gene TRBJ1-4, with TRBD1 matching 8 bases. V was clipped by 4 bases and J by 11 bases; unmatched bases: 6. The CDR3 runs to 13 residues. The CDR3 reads CASSYDRGRKLFF. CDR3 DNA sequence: TGTGCCAGCAGTTACGACAGGGGACGGAAACTGTTTTTT.

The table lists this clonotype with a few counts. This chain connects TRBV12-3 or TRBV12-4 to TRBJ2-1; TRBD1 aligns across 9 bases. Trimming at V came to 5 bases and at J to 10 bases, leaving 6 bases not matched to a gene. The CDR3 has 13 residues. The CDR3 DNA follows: TGTGCCAGCAGTCCCACAGGGGGCAGCGAGCAGTTCTTC. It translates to CASSPTGGSEQFF.

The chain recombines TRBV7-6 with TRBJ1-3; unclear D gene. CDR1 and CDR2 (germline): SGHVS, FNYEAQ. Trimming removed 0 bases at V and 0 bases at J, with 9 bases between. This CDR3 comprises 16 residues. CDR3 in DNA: TGTGCCAGCAGCTTAGCTTCGAGAAACTCTGGAAACACCATATATTTT. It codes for CASSLASRNSGNTIYF.

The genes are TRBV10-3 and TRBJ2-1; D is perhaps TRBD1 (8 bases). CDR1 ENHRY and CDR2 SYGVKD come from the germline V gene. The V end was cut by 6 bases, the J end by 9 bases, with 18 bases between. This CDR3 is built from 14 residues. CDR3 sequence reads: CAIRQTGEGGEQFF. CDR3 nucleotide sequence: TGTGCCATCAGGCAGACAGGGGAGGGGGGTGAGCAGTTCTTC.

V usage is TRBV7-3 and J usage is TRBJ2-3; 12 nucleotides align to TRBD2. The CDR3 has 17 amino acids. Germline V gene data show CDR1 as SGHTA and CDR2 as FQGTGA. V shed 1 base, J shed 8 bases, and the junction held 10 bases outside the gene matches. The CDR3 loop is CASSLIASGRAGVTQYF. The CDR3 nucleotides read TGTGCCAGCAGCTTAATAGCTAGCGGGAGGGCCGGGGTTACGCAGTATTTT. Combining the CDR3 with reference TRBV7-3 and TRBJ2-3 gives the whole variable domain GAGVSQTPSNKVTEKGKYVELRCDPISGHTALYWYRQSLGQGPEFLIYFQGTGAADDSGLPNDRFFAVRPEGSVSTLKIQRTERGDSAVYLCASSLIASGRAGVTQYFGPGTRLTVL.

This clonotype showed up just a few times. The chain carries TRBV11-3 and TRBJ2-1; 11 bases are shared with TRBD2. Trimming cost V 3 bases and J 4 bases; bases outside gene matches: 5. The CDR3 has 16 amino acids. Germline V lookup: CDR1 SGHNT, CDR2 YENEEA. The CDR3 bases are TGTGCCAGCAGCTTGAGGACTAGCGGGTCTTACAATGAGCAGTTCTTC. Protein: CASSLRTSGSYNEQFF.

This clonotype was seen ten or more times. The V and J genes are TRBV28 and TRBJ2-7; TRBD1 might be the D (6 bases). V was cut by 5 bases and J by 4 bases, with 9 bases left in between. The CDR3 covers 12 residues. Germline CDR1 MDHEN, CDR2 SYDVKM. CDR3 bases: TGTGCCAGCAGTGTAGGACAGTACGAGCAGTACTTC. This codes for CASSVGQYEQYF.

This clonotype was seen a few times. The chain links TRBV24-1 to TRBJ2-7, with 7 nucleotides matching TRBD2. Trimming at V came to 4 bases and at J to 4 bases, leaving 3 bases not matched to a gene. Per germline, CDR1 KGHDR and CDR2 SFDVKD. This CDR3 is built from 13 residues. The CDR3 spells CATSEGSGYEQYF. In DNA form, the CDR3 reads TGTGCCACCAGTGAGGGTAGCGGGTACGAGCAGTACTTC.

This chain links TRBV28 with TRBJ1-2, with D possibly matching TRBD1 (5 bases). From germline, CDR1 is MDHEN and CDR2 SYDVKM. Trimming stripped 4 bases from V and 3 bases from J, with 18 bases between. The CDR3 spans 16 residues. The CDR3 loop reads CASSWGYGGRYYGYTF. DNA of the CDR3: TGTGCCAGCAGTTGGGGGTACGGGGGGAGATACTATGGCTACACCTTC.

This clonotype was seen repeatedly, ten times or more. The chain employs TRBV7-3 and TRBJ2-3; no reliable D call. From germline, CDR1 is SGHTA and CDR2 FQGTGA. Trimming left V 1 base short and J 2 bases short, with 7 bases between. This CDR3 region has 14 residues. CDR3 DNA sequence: TGTGCCAGCAGCTTAAGATTACCCACAGATACGCAGTATTTT. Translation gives CASSLRLPTDTQYF.

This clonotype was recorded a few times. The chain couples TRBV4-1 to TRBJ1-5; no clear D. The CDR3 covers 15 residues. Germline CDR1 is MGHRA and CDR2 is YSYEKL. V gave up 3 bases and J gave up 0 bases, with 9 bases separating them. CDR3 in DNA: TGCGCCAGCAGCCATGACTACAATAGCAATCAGCCCCAGCATTTT. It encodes CASSHDYNSNQPQHF.